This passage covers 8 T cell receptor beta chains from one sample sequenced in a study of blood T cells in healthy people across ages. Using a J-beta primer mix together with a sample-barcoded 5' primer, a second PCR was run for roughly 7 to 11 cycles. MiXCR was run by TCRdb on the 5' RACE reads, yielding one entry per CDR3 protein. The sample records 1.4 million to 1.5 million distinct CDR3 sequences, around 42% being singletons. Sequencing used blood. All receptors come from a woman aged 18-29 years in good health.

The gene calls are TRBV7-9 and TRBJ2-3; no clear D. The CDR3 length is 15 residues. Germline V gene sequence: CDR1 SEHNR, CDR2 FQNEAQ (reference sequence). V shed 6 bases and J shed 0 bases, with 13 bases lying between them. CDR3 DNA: TGTGCCAGCAGTTCACGGGTTTCTAGCACAGATACGCAGTATTTT. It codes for CASSSRVSSTDTQYF.

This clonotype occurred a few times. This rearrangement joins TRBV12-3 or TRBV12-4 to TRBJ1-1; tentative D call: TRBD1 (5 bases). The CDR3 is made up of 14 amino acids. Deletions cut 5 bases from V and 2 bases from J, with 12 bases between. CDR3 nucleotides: TGTGCCAGCAGTGTATCGTGGGACAACACTGAAGCTTTCTTT. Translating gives CASSVSWDNTEAFF.

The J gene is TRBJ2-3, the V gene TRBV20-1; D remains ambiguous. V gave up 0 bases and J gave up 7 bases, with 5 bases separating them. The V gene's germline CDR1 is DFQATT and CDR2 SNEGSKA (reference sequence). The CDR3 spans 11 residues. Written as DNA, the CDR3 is TGCAGTGCTAGAGATCCATATACGCAGTATTTT. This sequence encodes CSARDPYTQYF.

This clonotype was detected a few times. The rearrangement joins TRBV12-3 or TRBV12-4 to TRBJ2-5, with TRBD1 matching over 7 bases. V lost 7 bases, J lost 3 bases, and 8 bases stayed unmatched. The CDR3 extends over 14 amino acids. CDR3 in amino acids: CASTDGTVKETQYF. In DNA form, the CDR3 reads TGTGCCAGCACCGACGGGACAGTCAAAGAGACCCAGTACTTC.

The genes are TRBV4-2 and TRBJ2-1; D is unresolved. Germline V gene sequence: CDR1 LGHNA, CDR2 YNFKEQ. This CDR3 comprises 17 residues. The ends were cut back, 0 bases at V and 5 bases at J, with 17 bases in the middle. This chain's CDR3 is CASSQEDFGTMNNEQFF. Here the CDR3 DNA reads TGTGCCAGCAGCCAAGAAGATTTCGGAACTATGAACAATGAGCAGTTCTTC.

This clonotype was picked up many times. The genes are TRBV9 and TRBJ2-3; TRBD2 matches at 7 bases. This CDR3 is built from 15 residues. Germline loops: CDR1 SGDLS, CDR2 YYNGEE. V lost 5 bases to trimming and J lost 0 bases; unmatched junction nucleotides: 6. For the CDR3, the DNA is TGTGCCAGCAGTCCTAGCGGCCCGAGCACAGATACGCAGTATTTT. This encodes CASSPSGPSTDTQYF.

CDR3 in amino acids: CAGGLAETQYF. As DNA, the CDR3 is TGTGCCGGCGGGCTAGCTGAGACCCAGTACTTC. The chain links TRBV2 to TRBJ2-5; tentative D call: TRBD2 (5 bases). The CDR3 consists of 11 residues. Trimming cost V 11 bases and J 5 bases, with 12 bases left between them. Per germline, CDR1 SNHLY and CDR2 FYNNEI. The whole variable domain, remainder taken from reference TRBV2 and TRBJ2-5, is EPEVTQTPSHQVTQMGQEVILRCVPISNHLYFYWYRQILGQKVEFLVSFYNNEISEKSEIFDDQFSVERPDGSNFTLKIRSTKLEDSAMYFCAGGLAETQYFGPGTRLLVL.

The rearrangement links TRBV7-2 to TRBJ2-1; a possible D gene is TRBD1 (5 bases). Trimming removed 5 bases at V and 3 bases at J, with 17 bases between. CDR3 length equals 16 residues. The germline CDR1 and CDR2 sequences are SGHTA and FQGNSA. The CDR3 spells CASSVGSGNGYNEQFF. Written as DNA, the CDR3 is TGTGCCAGCAGCGTAGGGTCAGGGAATGGCTACAATGAGCAGTTCTTC.